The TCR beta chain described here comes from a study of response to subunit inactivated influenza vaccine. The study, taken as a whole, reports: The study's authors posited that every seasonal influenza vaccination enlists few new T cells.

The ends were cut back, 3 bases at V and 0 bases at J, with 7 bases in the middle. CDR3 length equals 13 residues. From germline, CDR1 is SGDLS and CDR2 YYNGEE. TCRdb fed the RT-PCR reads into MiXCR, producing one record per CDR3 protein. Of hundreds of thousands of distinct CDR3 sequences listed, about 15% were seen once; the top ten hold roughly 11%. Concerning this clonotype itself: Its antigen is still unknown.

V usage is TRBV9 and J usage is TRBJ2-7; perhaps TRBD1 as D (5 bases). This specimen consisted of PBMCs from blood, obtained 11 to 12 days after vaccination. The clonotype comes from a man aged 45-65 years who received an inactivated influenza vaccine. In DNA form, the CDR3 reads TGTGCCAGCAGCGGGGGCGCCTCCTACGAGCAGTACTTC. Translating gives CASSGGASYEQYF.